This T cell receptor (beta chain) was sequenced in a study of blood T cell repertoires in COVID-19. V lost 6 bases to trimming and J lost 0 bases, with 10 bases between them. From germline, CDR1 is SGHRS and CDR2 YFSETQ. The CDR3 loop spans 14 amino acids. Method: immunoSEQ multiplex PCR; TCRdb's copy keeps in-frame clones and lacks some. The sample lists some 260,000 clones, 88% occurring once. The chain has TRBV5-1 and TRBJ1-3; D is possibly TRBD1 (6 bases). The clonotype originates from a woman aged 70-85 years with COVID-19, enrolled during active disease. Sequencing was performed on peripheral blood. The DNA of the CDR3 is TGCGCCAGCAAACGGGACACCTCTGGAAACACCATATATTTT. Translation: CASKRDTSGNTIYF.